The clone carrying this T cell receptor (beta chain) was observed once. This sample was included in a study of control samples from healthy donors and cancer patients. Produced via immunoSEQ multiplex PCR; TCRdb's table is partial and in-frame only. The sample has more than 90,000 clones, approximately 90% seen once. CDR1 and CDR2 from the germline V gene are ENHRY and SYGVKD. V dropped 6 bases and J dropped 0; count of bases not matched to a gene: 4. There are 15 residues in the CDR3. The chain uses TRBV10-3 and TRBJ1-3, with TRBD1 identical over 8 bases. This sequence originates from a man aged 25-40 years in good health. Material: blood. CDR3 loop: CAIRDRAYSGNTIYF. The CDR3 bases are TGTGCCATCAGGGACAGGGCTTACTCTGGAAACACCATATATTTT.